At least ten counts were recorded for the clone carrying this T cell receptor beta chain. These data come from a study of early T cells in non-severe SARS-CoV-2 infection. Per germline, CDR1 MNHEY and CDR2 SMNVEV (reference sequence). V lost 6 bases to trimming and J lost 2 bases; unmatched junction nucleotides: 4. CDR3 length: 15 residues. Unique molecular identifiers (one per individual cDNA molecule) were attached. TCRdb analysed the 5' RACE reads with MiXCR anew, one entry per CDR3 protein. The sample has 60,000 to 75,000 distinct CDR3 sequences, 4% to 6% seen once. The chain carries TRBV27 and TRBJ1-5, with 10 positions matching TRBD1. Specimen: whole blood, collected at baseline. The TCR originated in an adult who was a healthcare worker with PCR-confirmed SARS-CoV-2 infection or an uninfected control (not recorded which). The donor label of this sample is uncertain. The CDR3 protein is CASRDRGRGNQPQHF. Written as DNA, the CDR3 is TGTGCCAGCAGGGACAGGGGGAGGGGCAATCAGCCCCAGCATTTT.